These 13 T cell receptor beta chains originate from one sample sequenced in a study of cytomegalovirus exposure and HLA in healthy donors. With 60 Vbeta and 13 Jbeta primers, the PCR was carried out. Assay used: immunoSEQ multiplex PCR; TCRdb lists only in-frame clones, some missing. This sample has roughly 200,000 clones, with roughly 9.5% found just once. Specimen: PBMCs. The receptors derive from a woman younger than 45 in good health and CMV-seropositive.

The sample holds a few counts of this clone. The chain links TRBV10-2 to TRBJ2-7; TRBD2 aligns across 13 bases. The CDR3 consists of 15 residues. V was pared by 4 bases and J by 5 bases, with 5 bases of the junction left unmatched. The V gene's germline CDR1 is WSHSY and CDR2 SAAADI. The CDR3 nucleotides are TGCGCCAGCAGTGGACTAGCGGGAGGCAACGACGAGCAGTACTTC. It translates to CASSGLAGGNDEQYF.

The V and J genes are TRBV10-2 and TRBJ1-2; TRBD1 is a possible D gene (5 bases). V was cut by 2 bases and J by 4 bases, with 11 bases left in between. Looked up from germline, CDR1 is WSHSY and CDR2 is SAAADI. This CDR3 is 14 amino acids long. The DNA of the CDR3 is TGCGCCAGCAGTGAGAACAGGCAACTCTATGGCTACACCTTC. Residues: CASSENRQLYGYTF.

This clone has only a few counts. The rearrangement joins TRBV6-5 to TRBJ1-2; 12 positions match TRBD1. CDR1 MNHEY and CDR2 SVGAGI come from the germline V gene. Trimming removed 10 bases from V and 3 bases from J; junction bases left unmatched: 3. CDR3 length: 13 amino acids. CDR3 sequence (DNA): TGTGCCACCGGGACAGGGGGCCACTATGGCTACACCTTC. Translation gives CATGTGGHYGYTF.

This clone turned up a few times. The chain joins TRBV13 to TRBJ2-7, with D maybe TRBD2 (6 bases). V gave up 0 bases and J gave up 5 bases, with 11 bases separating them. The CDR3 loop spans 14 amino acids. Germline V gene lookup returns CDR1 PRHDT and CDR2 FYEKMQ (reference sequence). CDR3 sequence: CASSLGHGGNEQYF. The CDR3 DNA sequence: TGTGCCAGCAGCTTAGGTCACGGAGGGAACGAGCAGTACTTC.

The chain carries TRBV7-9 and TRBJ1-4; D gene ambiguous. The germline gives CDR1 SEHNR, CDR2 FQNEAQ (reference sequence). Trimming pared 7 bases from V and 5 bases from J, leaving 17 bases between. This CDR3 region has 15 residues. The chain's CDR3 is CASTTTRGKNEKLFF. The CDR3 DNA reads TGTGCCAGCACCACTACGCGCGGAAAAAATGAAAAACTGTTTTTT.

This clone was observed a handful of times. This chain joins TRBV7-2 and TRBJ1-2; 10 bases are a match to TRBD1. The length of the CDR3 is 13 residues. Germline values: CDR1 SGHTA, CDR2 FQGNSA. Trimming cost V 4 bases and J 8 bases; bases outside gene matches: 4. The CDR3: CASSYGQGGGYTF. The CDR3 region has the DNA TGTGCCAGCAGCTATGGACAGGGGGGAGGCTACACCTTC.

This clone came up a few times. The chain links TRBV2 to TRBJ1-2; D not certain. CDR1 is SNHLY, CDR2 FYNNEI, per germline. V lost 3 bases and J 8 bases, leaving 13 bases between the germline ends. This CDR3 has 13 amino acids. CDR3 nucleotides: TGTGCCAGCAGTGATGAGTCCTCCTACGGCTACACCTTC. Protein sequence: CASSDESSYGYTF. The whole variable domain, filled in from reference TRBV2 and TRBJ1-2, reads EPEVTQTPSHQVTQMGQEVILRCVPISNHLYFYWYRQILGQKVEFLVSFYNNEISEKSEIFDDQFSVERPDGSNFTLKIRSTKLEDSAMYFCASSDESSYGYTFGSGTRLTVV.

The chain joins TRBV23-1 to TRBJ2-1; 16 bases match TRBD2. TRBV23-1 is sorted into the ORF group, with uncertain function. CDR3 length equals 18 residues. The junction had 8 bases not matched to a gene; V was cut back by 4 bases and J by 5 bases. The CDR3 sequence: CASSPPFGTSGRDNEQFF. The CDR3 DNA follows: TGCGCCAGCAGTCCCCCCTTTGGGACTAGCGGGAGGGACAATGAGCAGTTCTTC.

The J gene is TRBJ1-2, the V gene TRBV6-5, with D possibly TRBD1 on 5 matching bases. V lost 2 bases, J lost 8 bases, and 12 bases lay in between. CDR1 and CDR2 (germline): MNHEY, SVGAGI. The CDR3 sequence is 13 residues long. The CDR3 region has the DNA TGTGCCAGCAGTTACGGAGGGGCGGGAGGCTACACCTTC. It translates to CASSYGGAGGYTF.

The rearrangement joins TRBV19 to TRBJ1-2; TRBD1 is a possible D gene (6 bases). CDR1 is LNHDA, CDR2 SQIVND, per germline (reference sequence). The CDR3 spans 15 residues. Trimming removed 4 bases from V and 4 bases from J, with 16 bases in between. CDR3 DNA sequence: TGTGCCAGTAGTAGGGACGGCCAAGGGGGCTATGGCTACACCTTC. Protein: CASSRDGQGGYGYTF.

The chain is built from TRBV15 and TRBJ1-4; 7 bases agree with TRBD1. V was pared by 5 bases and J by 8 bases, with 8 bases of the junction left unmatched. The length of the CDR3 is 14 residues. Germline CDR1 and CDR2: LNHNV and YYDKDF (reference sequence). The CDR3 loop reads CATSVTGAGEKLFF. The CDR3 nucleotides read TGTGCCACCAGCGTAACAGGGGCTGGAGAAAAACTGTTTTTT.

V and J are TRBV2 and TRBJ1-5, with D possibly matching TRBD1 (6 bases). V lost 7 bases to trimming and J lost 5 bases, with 12 bases between them. The length of the CDR3 is 13 residues. The germline CDR1 and CDR2 sequences are SNHLY and FYNNEI. The CDR3 region has the DNA TGTGCCAGCACTGGGGGCCGGGATCAGCCCCAGCATTTT. It yields the protein CASTGGRDQPQHF.

This clone has only a few counts. V and J are TRBV14 and TRBJ1-1; D is unclear. Germline CDR1 reads SGHDN; CDR2 reads FVKESK. The CDR3 consists of 12 residues. Deletions cut 3 bases from V and 5 bases from J, with 7 bases between. This CDR3 reads CASSQSVTEAFF. The CDR3 DNA follows: TGTGCCAGCAGCCAGAGTGTTACTGAAGCTTTCTTT.